These 16 T cell receptor beta chains originate from one sample sequenced in a study of OX40 agonist ivuxolimab in advanced cancers. The data were produced by immunoSEQ multiplex PCR, yet TCRdb's version contains in-frame clones alone and is incomplete. This sample has tens of thousands of clones; 70% to 90% occur once, and the top ten carry 4%. Sequencing was performed on CD4+ or CD8+ T cells sorted from blood, taken in a trial of the OX40 agonist ivuxolimab. The origin of the receptors is an adult with an advanced solid tumor such as melanoma, head and neck, liver or kidney cancer.

This chain joins TRBV30 and TRBJ1-5; D unclear. Germline CDR1 reads GTSNPN; CDR2 reads SVGIG (reference sequence). Trimming pared 3 bases from V and 1 base from J, leaving 7 bases between. The CDR3 extends over 13 amino acids. The CDR3 loop reads CAWSGKSNQPQHF. CDR3 coding DNA: TGTGCCTGGAGCGGAAAGAGCAATCAGCCCCAGCATTTT.

The chain has TRBV5-4 and TRBJ2-7, with a possible D match to TRBD2 (6 bases). This CDR3 contains 16 residues. V lost 0 bases, J lost 2 bases, and 15 bases lay in between. Looked up from germline, CDR1 is SGHNT and CDR2 is YYREEE (reference sequence). The CDR3 protein is CASSLAIASATYEQYF. Written as DNA, the CDR3 is TGTGCCAGCAGCTTGGCCATCGCTAGCGCGACCTACGAGCAGTACTTC.

This sequence joins TRBV7-2 and TRBJ2-5; D uncertain. This CDR3 has 14 amino acids. Germline CDR1 and CDR2: SGHTA and FQGNSA. V lost 8 bases to trimming and J lost 1 base, with 14 bases between them. CDR3 in amino acids: CASQKQATQETQYF. DNA for the CDR3: TGTGCCAGCCAGAAACAAGCTACCCAAGAGACCCAGTACTTC.

CDR3 loop: CASSLGRARDIQYF. The DNA for the CDR3 is TGTGCCAGCAGCTTAGGACGGGCTCGGGACATTCAGTACTTC. V gene TRBV7-2 combines with J gene TRBJ2-4; unclear D gene. This CDR3 contains 14 residues. Germline V gene sequence: CDR1 SGHTA, CDR2 FQGNSA. V was cut by 1 base and J by 8 bases, with 12 bases left in between.

The rearrangement joins TRBV4-1 to TRBJ1-5, with D unresolved. Germline CDR1 reads MGHRA; CDR2 reads YSYEKL. The CDR3 is made up of 16 amino acids. Trimming pared 4 bases from V and 3 bases from J, leaving 16 bases between. This CDR3 is CASSLITGNNNQPQHF. The CDR3 region has the DNA TGCGCCAGCAGCCTAATAACCGGGAACAACAATCAGCCCCAGCATTTT.

The V gene is TRBV13, the J gene TRBJ2-1; 15 bases align to TRBD2. The length of the CDR3 is 17 residues. Germline-derived CDR1 and CDR2 are PRHDT and FYEKMQ (reference sequence). With V trimmed by 5 bases and J by 2 bases, 4 bases remained unmatched. The CDR3: CASSQGLAGGPYNEQFF. CDR3 coding DNA: TGTGCCAGCAGCCAGGGACTAGCGGGAGGACCCTACAATGAGCAGTTCTTC.

The chain couples TRBV4-1 to TRBJ2-3, with 9 bases identical to TRBD2. Germline trimming cut 1 base from V and 3 bases from J; bases unmatched to any gene: 8. The germline V gene has CDR1 MGHRA and CDR2 YSYEKL. The CDR3 length is 17 residues. As DNA, the CDR3 is TGCGCCAGCAGCCAAGGAAGGAAGCTAGCGGGAACAGATACGCAGTATTTT. Translated, it gives CASSQGRKLAGTDTQYF.

This clone appeared once. This chain links TRBV11-3 with TRBJ2-5, with 8 bases fitting TRBD2. This CDR3 is built from 13 residues. V trimming: 3 bases; J trimming: 13 bases; junction bases outside the gene matches: 10. Per germline, CDR1 SGHNT and CDR2 YENEEA. The CDR3 nucleotides are TGTGCCAGCAGCTTCGAGGCTAGCGGGCCGGCGTACTTC. Translated, it gives CASSFEASGPAYF. The full variable domain, its missing parts supplied by reference TRBV11-3 and TRBJ2-5, is EAGVVQSPRYKIIEKKQPVAFWCNPISGHNTLYWYLQNLGQGPELLIRYENEEAVDDSQLPKDRFSAERLKGVDSTLKIQPAELGDSAVYLCASSFEASGPAYFGPGTRLLVL.

V usage is TRBV5-1 and J usage is TRBJ2-5, with D unclear. The CDR3 contains 14 residues. V lost 5 bases and J lost 1, with 12 bases in between. CDR1 is SGHRS, CDR2 YFSETQ, per germline. The CDR3 spells CASRDQASQETQYF. In DNA, the CDR3 is TGCGCCAGCAGGGACCAAGCCTCCCAAGAGACCCAGTACTTC.

In this sample, this clone turned up a few times. Here the CDR3 DNA reads TGCGCCAGCAGCTTGGTCTCGGGACAAAACACCGGGGAGCTGTTTTTT. This sequence encodes CASSLVSGQNTGELFF. The gene calls are TRBV5-1 and TRBJ2-2, with TRBD1 as a possible D gene (6 bases). CDR1 is SGHRS and CDR2 is YFSETQ in the germline V gene. Trimming took off 0 bases at V and 2 bases at J, with 11 bases between the two ends. CDR3 length: 16 amino acids.

The V gene is TRBV4-1, the J gene TRBJ1-1; D gene unclear. Germline loops: CDR1 MGHRA, CDR2 YSYEKL. CDR3 size: 14 residues. V shed 0 bases and J shed 4 bases, with 9 bases lying between them. This CDR3 reads CASSQDGRGTEAFF. Here the CDR3 DNA reads TGCGCCAGCAGCCAAGATGGACGGGGCACTGAAGCTTTCTTT.

The rearrangement uses TRBV20-1 and TRBJ2-7, with D perhaps TRBD2 (5 bases). The CDR3 is 11 amino acids. With 8 bases removed from V and 3 bases from J, the gap between germline ends came to 11 bases. Germline CDR1 and CDR2: DFQATT and SNEGSKA (reference sequence). In nucleotides, the CDR3 is TGCAGTTCCTCAGGAGGCTACGAGCAGTACTTC. This encodes CSSSGGYEQYF.

The chain is built from TRBV4-2 and TRBJ2-7, with TRBD2 matching 9 bases. CDR1 and CDR2 (germline): LGHNA, YNFKEQ. The CDR3 is made up of 17 amino acids. J gave up 6 bases and V 1 base, and 13 bases lay outside the gene matches. CDR3 amino acids: CASSQGASAGGSLEQYF. CDR3 DNA sequence: TGTGCCAGCAGCCAAGGCGCCTCGGCGGGAGGGTCCCTCGAGCAGTACTTC.

This clone was observed once. V gene TRBV7-3 combines with J gene TRBJ1-1; 8 bases agree with TRBD1. Per germline, CDR1 SGHTA and CDR2 FQGTGA. Losses at the gene ends were 5 bases for V and 10 bases for J; bases not matched to a gene: 9. The CDR3 consists of 13 residues. CDR3 loop: CASSPAGGSGAFF. For the CDR3, the DNA is TGTGCCAGCAGCCCGGCAGGGGGCTCGGGAGCTTTCTTT.

The chain couples TRBV21-1 to TRBJ2-5; whether TRBD2, the table's D call, matches the DNA was not checked. TRBV21-1 is noted as a pseudogene. The CDR3 is made up of 20 amino acids. The CDR3 here is CASSKFKGRLAGGWVETQYF. CDR3 nucleotides: TGTGCCAGCAGCAAATTTAAAGGTCGACTAGCGGGAGGGTGGGTGGAGACCCAGTACTTC.

The V and J genes are TRBV25-1 and TRBJ1-2; D possibly corresponds to TRBD1 (6 bases). CDR1 and CDR2 (germline): MGHDK, SYGVNS. V shed 5 bases and J shed 3 bases, with 16 bases lying between them. The CDR3 length is 15 residues. The CDR3 DNA reads as TGTGCCAGCAGTATATTGGGAGGGGGGCACTATGGCTACACCTTC. It specifies CASSILGGGHYGYTF.